The 10 T cell receptor beta chains below were found in one sample sequenced in a study of blood T cell repertoires in COVID-19. Clones were read by immunoSEQ multiplex PCR, and TCRdb kept only the in-frame ones, dropping some. In the table there are 250,000 to 300,000 clones, 70% to 90% of which are singletons. Input material: PBMCs or T cells enriched from blood (not recorded which). The receptor source for this set is a woman aged 55-69 years in a cohort exposed to, infected with or recovered from COVID-19 (not recorded which).

V gene TRBV24-1 combines with J gene TRBJ2-3; TRBD2 matches 7 bases. The V segment lost 1 base and the J segment 2 bases; nucleotides outside the gene matches: 11. This CDR3 spans 18 amino acids. In germline, CDR1 is KGHDR, CDR2 SFDVKD. The CDR3 here is CATSDLGVRGSVTDTQYF. The CDR3 DNA follows: TGTGCCACCAGTGATTTAGGGGTTCGCGGGAGCGTCACAGATACGCAGTATTTT.

This clone was seen a single time. The CDR3 nucleotides read TGTGCCAGCAGCCCACGGGGGACGGGTGGCACAGATACGCAGTATTTT. It translates to CASSPRGTGGTDTQYF. The V call is TRBV11-2, the J call TRBJ2-3, with D tentatively TRBD2 (6 bases). This CDR3 region has 16 residues. The V and J ends lost 5 bases and 1 base respectively, with 16 bases between them. The germline CDR1 and CDR2 sequences are SGHAT and FQNNGV.

V and J are TRBV19 and TRBJ2-7; 12 nucleotides line up with TRBD2. There are 15 residues in the CDR3. V was clipped by 6 bases and J by 5 bases; unmatched bases: 8. Germline-derived CDR1 and CDR2 are LNHDA and SQIVND (reference sequence). The CDR3 sequence: CASRSASGRGHEQYF. CDR3 bases: TGTGCCAGTAGATCAGCTAGCGGGAGGGGCCACGAGCAGTACTTC.

J is TRBJ2-5 and V is TRBV27; 9 bases align to TRBD1. Germline CDR1 is MNHEY and CDR2 is SMNVEV (reference sequence). Unmatched junction bases numbered 7, after V lost 6 bases and J lost 5 bases. The CDR3 length is 14 residues. The DNA of the CDR3 is TGTGCCAGCAGACGACAGGGGGGAGGCGAGACCCAGTACTTC. This encodes CASRRQGGGETQYF.

The chain links TRBV4-2 to TRBJ2-7; 12 bases map to TRBD2. V shed 0 bases and J 4 bases; nucleotides not matched to a gene: 1. The CDR3 has 15 residues. CDR1 LGHNA and CDR2 YNFKEQ come from the germline V gene. CDR3 protein: CASSQEGLAGYEQYF. The CDR3 DNA is TGTGCCAGCAGCCAAGAAGGACTAGCGGGGTACGAGCAGTACTTC.

V usage is TRBV11-2 and J usage is TRBJ2-1, with 7 bases matching TRBD2. The germline V gene has CDR1 SGHAT and CDR2 FQNNGV. The CDR3 runs 16 residues. With 5 bases clipped from V and 10 bases from J, the junction kept 17 bases outside the gene matches. CDR3 sequence: CASSLPGAGVVGEQFF. DNA of the CDR3: TGTGCCAGCAGCCTACCGGGTGCGGGAGTGGTTGGGGAGCAGTTCTTC.

This rearrangement joins TRBV19 to TRBJ1-5; maybe TRBD1 (5 bases). This CDR3 region has 15 residues. In germline, CDR1 is LNHDA, CDR2 SQIVND (reference sequence). Deletions cut 5 bases from V and 4 bases from J, with 15 bases between. This chain's CDR3 is CASSVFRGLNQPQHF. The CDR3 nucleotides read TGTGCCAGTAGTGTTTTTCGGGGGTTGAATCAGCCCCAGCATTTT.

This clone was seen a few times. The CDR3 loop is CASSEGQGYTGELFF. The CDR3 coding sequence is TGTGCCAGCAGTGAGGGGCAGGGGTACACCGGGGAGCTGTTTTTT. The chain employs TRBV6-1 and TRBJ2-2, with D possibly matching TRBD1 (6 bases). The germline V gene has CDR1 MNHNS and CDR2 SASEGT. Trimming cost V 3 bases and J 3 bases, with 11 bases left between them. The CDR3 sequence is 15 residues long.

The J gene is TRBJ1-5, the V gene TRBV5-1, with D hard to call. Germline CDR1 is SGHRS and CDR2 is YFSETQ. This CDR3 has 14 residues. Trimming cost V 5 bases and J 6 bases, with 15 bases left between them. The CDR3 spells CASRSGFGSQPQHF. The CDR3 DNA reads TGCGCCAGCAGAAGCGGGTTCGGCTCTCAGCCCCAGCATTTT. The whole variable domain, remainder taken from reference TRBV5-1 and TRBJ1-5, is KAGVTQTPRYLIKTRGQQVTLSCSPISGHRSVSWYQQTPGQGLQFLFEYFSETQRNKGNFPGRFSGRQFSNSRSEMNVSTLELGDSALYLCASRSGFGSQPQHFGDGTRLSIL.

The gene calls are TRBV18 and TRBJ2-7; TRBD1 matches at 8 bases. Germline V gene sequence: CDR1 KGHSH, CDR2 LQKENI. With V trimmed by 3 bases and J by 3 bases, 7 bases remained unmatched. This CDR3 has 15 residues. DNA of the CDR3: TGTGCCAGCTCACCCAAGGCGACAGGGGACTACGAGCAGTACTTC. Encoded protein: CASSPKATGDYEQYF.